Below, 32 T cell receptor beta chains from the same sample are listed, as sequenced in a study of blood T cell repertoires in COVID-19. TCRdb keeps only in-frame clones here, not all; method: immunoSEQ multiplex PCR. The sample holds fewer than 300,000 clones, more than 85% seen once. Sequenced: peripheral blood. The receptor set was obtained from a man younger than 45 with acute or convalescent COVID-19.

This chain connects TRBV19 to TRBJ2-1; TRBD2 matches at 16 bases. CDR1 and CDR2 from the germline V gene are LNHDA and SQIVND (reference sequence). Trimming took 5 bases from V and 7 from J; bases not matched to a gene: 11. CDR3 size: 18 residues. DNA for the CDR3: TGTGCCAGTAGTCCCGGGACTAGCGGGAGGGATGGGGGAAATGAGCAGTTCTTC. Translated: CASSPGTSGRDGGNEQFF.

The genes are TRBV5-5 and TRBJ2-4; TRBD1 might be the D (6 bases). Germline V CDR1 and CDR2: SGHKS, YYEKEE (reference sequence). The CDR3 runs to 13 residues. V lost 4 bases and J 4 bases, leaving 9 bases between the germline ends. This CDR3 reads CASSPDRKNIQYF. DNA for the CDR3: TGTGCCAGCAGCCCGGACAGAAAAAACATTCAGTACTTC.

CDR3 nucleotide sequence: TGTGCCAGCAGCCCTCGTTGGCAGGGAGAGACCCAGTACTTC. Its protein product is CASSPRWQGETQYF. V is TRBV9 and J is TRBJ2-5, with D perhaps TRBD1 (5 bases). The V gene lost 4 bases and the J gene lost 4 bases, with 14 bases spanning the gap. Germline V gene lookup returns CDR1 SGDLS and CDR2 YYNGEE. CDR3 length: 14 amino acids.

This sequence joins TRBV3-1 (or the pseudogene TRBV3-2) and TRBJ2-4; 8 bases line up with TRBD2. Germline loops: CDR1 LGHDT, CDR2 YNNKEL (reference sequence). The CDR3 is 16 residues long. V lost 0 bases, J lost 6 bases, and 7 bases stayed unmatched. CDR3 residues: CASSQDGRLAGNIQYF. CDR3 coding DNA: TGTGCCAGCAGCCAAGATGGCCGGCTAGCGGGAAACATTCAGTACTTC.

The chain links TRBV6-5 to TRBJ1-1, with D possibly matching TRBD1 (5 bases). Looked up from germline, CDR1 is MNHEY and CDR2 is SVGAGI. There are 12 residues in the CDR3. V lost 7 bases, J lost 10 bases, and 16 bases lay in between. CDR3 protein: CASKDLWGGAFF. The CDR3 region has the DNA TGTGCCAGCAAGGACCTTTGGGGGGGAGCTTTCTTT.

The chain is built from TRBV28 and TRBJ2-7; 8 bases map to TRBD1. Germline-derived CDR1 and CDR2 are MDHEN and SYDVKM. The CDR3 consists of 14 residues. With 3 bases clipped from V and 3 bases from J, the junction kept 4 bases outside the gene matches. CDR3 in DNA: TGTGCCAGCAGTTTCAGACAGGGGCGCTACGAGCAGTACTTC. Translation: CASSFRQGRYEQYF.

The chain has TRBV7-9 and TRBJ2-1; 8 bases are a match to TRBD2. Germline CDR1 SEHNR, CDR2 FQNEAQ (reference sequence). CDR3 length equals 15 residues. J gave up 1 base and V 3 bases, and 2 bases lay outside the gene matches. DNA for the CDR3: TGTGCCAGCAGCTTTAGCGGGGCTTCCTACAATGAGCAGTTCTTC. Translation gives CASSFSGASYNEQFF.

In its sample, this clone was seen once. The V call is TRBV19, the J call TRBJ2-5; D possibly corresponds to TRBD2 (6 bases). V lost 2 bases and J 6 bases, leaving 10 bases between the germline ends. CDR3 length: 13 residues. Germline loops: CDR1 LNHDA, CDR2 SQIVND (reference sequence). The CDR3 spells CASSIIGGKTQYF. In DNA form, the CDR3 reads TGTGCCAGTAGTATAATTGGCGGGAAGACCCAGTACTTC.

The chain carries TRBV19 and TRBJ2-5; 11 bases agree with TRBD2. Germline CDR1 reads LNHDA; CDR2 reads SQIVND (reference sequence). The CDR3 totals 17 residues. The V gene end was trimmed by 4 bases and the J gene end by 5 bases; junction bases not matched to a gene: 12. In DNA, the CDR3 is TGTGCCAGTAGTACCACGACTAGCGGGGCCGCCGGGGAGACCCAGTACTTC. It yields the protein CASSTTTSGAAGETQYF. Filled out from reference TRBV19 and TRBJ2-5, the complete variable domain reads DGGITQSPKYLFRKEGQNVTLSCEQNLNHDAMYWYRQDPGQGLRLIYYSQIVNDFQKGDIAEGYSVSREKKESFPLTVTSAQKNPTAFYLCASSTTTSGAAGETQYFGPGTRLLVL.

V is TRBV7-2 and J is TRBJ1-5, with D perhaps TRBD1 (5 bases). The CDR3 has 19 amino acids. V gave up 1 base and J gave up 5 bases, with 24 bases separating them. Germline CDR1 and CDR2: SGHTA and FQGNSA. For the CDR3, the DNA is TGTGCCAGCAGCTTAGATGTTCGGTTTACAGGTCTTTTTGATCAGCCCCAGCATTTT. This encodes CASSLDVRFTGLFDQPQHF.

The chain carries TRBV11-3 and TRBJ2-3; TRBD2 matches at 11 bases. Germline V gives CDR1 SGHNT, CDR2 YENEEA. The V and J ends lost 5 bases and 7 bases, in that order; junction bases with no gene match: 8. The CDR3 consists of 15 residues. CDR3: CASSTSGGGEYTQYF. The CDR3 region has the DNA TGTGCCAGCAGCACTAGCGGGGGAGGCGAATATACGCAGTATTTT.

V usage is TRBV3-1 (or the pseudogene TRBV3-2) and J usage is TRBJ2-3; maybe TRBD2 (6 bases). V was trimmed by 4 bases and J by 11 bases, leaving 19 bases between them. Germline V gene lookup returns CDR1 LGHDT and CDR2 YNNKEL (reference sequence). The CDR3 totals 14 residues. DNA of the CDR3: TGTGCCAGCAGCCCCCTGGGATCCGGGGGAGGGCAGTATTTT. Translation: CASSPLGSGGGQYF.

In its sample, this clone was seen once. CDR3 DNA sequence: TGCGCCAGCAGCGGAACAGGTCCGGTCGGGGAGCTGTTTTTT. Protein product: CASSGTGPVGELFF. This rearrangement joins TRBV5-1 to TRBJ2-2; maybe TRBD1 (5 bases). Trimming shortened V by 4 bases and J by 7 bases, and 14 bases separated the two germline ends. The CDR3 consists of 14 residues. CDR1 and CDR2 from the germline V gene are SGHRS and YFSETQ.

The chain uses TRBV28 and TRBJ1-6; 9 nucleotides line up with TRBD1. The CDR3 runs to 15 residues. Trimming took 6 bases from V and 9 from J; bases not matched to a gene: 9. Looked up from germline, CDR1 is MDHEN and CDR2 is SYDVKM. The CDR3 loop reads CASRPGTGSGSPLHF. The CDR3 DNA sequence: TGTGCCAGCAGACCTGGGACAGGGAGTGGTTCACCCCTCCACTTT.

This clone appeared a single time. The V gene is TRBV29-1, the J gene TRBJ2-7; D perhaps matches TRBD2 (5 bases). Trimming took 4 bases from V and 5 from J, leaving 15 bases between them. Germline loops: CDR1 SQVTM, CDR2 ANQGSEA. The CDR3 is 13 amino acids. In DNA form, the CDR3 reads TGCAGCGTTGGGGTAGGGCTTAGCGACGAGCAGTACTTC. It specifies CSVGVGLSDEQYF.

CDR3 in amino acids: CASSYNRGEAFF. CDR3 bases: TGTGCCAGCAGTTATAACAGGGGTGAAGCTTTCTTT. This rearrangement joins TRBV6-5 to TRBJ1-1, with TRBD1 matching over 7 bases. Trimming at V came to 3 bases and at J to 7 bases, leaving 2 bases not matched to a gene. CDR1 is MNHEY and CDR2 is SVGAGI in the germline V gene. CDR3 size: 12 residues.

V is TRBV5-1 and J is TRBJ2-7; 8 nucleotides align to TRBD2. The CDR3 has 15 residues. From germline, CDR1 is SGHRS and CDR2 YFSETQ. Unmatched junction bases numbered 9, after V lost 5 bases and J lost 2 bases. Written as DNA, the CDR3 is TGCGCCAGCAGGCCTTCTAGCGGGTCGACCTACGAGCAGTACTTC. It yields the protein CASRPSSGSTYEQYF.

The chain employs TRBV18 and TRBJ2-7; 10 bases map to TRBD2. Germline V gene sequence: CDR1 KGHSH, CDR2 LQKENI. There are 15 residues in the CDR3. With 6 bases clipped from V and 7 bases from J, the junction kept 12 bases outside the gene matches. In DNA form, the CDR3 reads TGTGCCAGCTCCTGGGAAGCGGGAGGGTCGAAGGAGCAGTACTTC. Its protein product is CASSWEAGGSKEQYF.

The chain has TRBV4-1 and TRBJ1-2; D not resolved. V was shortened by 4 bases and J by 3 bases, with 15 bases between the two germline ends. This CDR3 is 15 amino acids long. Germline CDR1 and CDR2: MGHRA and YSYEKL. This CDR3 reads CASSLGGYDYYGYTF. In DNA form, the CDR3 reads TGCGCCAGCAGCCTGGGAGGCTATGATTACTATGGCTACACCTTC.

The rearrangement joins TRBV15 to TRBJ1-4; D not resolved. Trimming took off 8 bases at V and 8 bases at J, with 15 bases between the two ends. The CDR3 is 13 residues long. Germline assignment: CDR1 LNHNV and CDR2 YYDKDF (reference sequence). The CDR3 DNA reads TGTGCCACCGCGACATCAAAAACGGAAAAACTGTTTTTT. Its protein product is CATATSKTEKLFF.

V usage is TRBV27 and J usage is TRBJ1-5; TRBD1 is a possible D gene (6 bases). The ends were cut back, 5 bases at V and 2 bases at J, with 13 bases in the middle. CDR1 and CDR2 from the germline V gene are MNHEY and SMNVEV (reference sequence). The length of the CDR3 is 15 residues. The CDR3 region is CASSKLDSGNQPQHF. In DNA form, the CDR3 reads TGTGCCAGCAGTAAATTGGACAGCGGCAATCAGCCCCAGCATTTT.

This sequence joins TRBV9 and TRBJ1-1; TRBD1 is a possible D gene (6 bases). The CDR3 contains 14 residues. Germline CDR1 reads SGDLS; CDR2 reads YYNGEE. V was shortened by 4 bases and J by 3 bases, with 13 bases between the two germline ends. The CDR3 nucleotides read TGTGCCAGCAGCCGGGGAGGGGGGCACACTGAAGCTTTCTTT. Translating gives CASSRGGGHTEAFF.

CDR3: CASTPYRDIYSNQPQHF. CDR3 DNA: TGTGCCAGCACCCCTTATCGTGATATCTATAGCAATCAGCCCCAGCATTTT. This chain links TRBV28 with TRBJ1-5; no clear D. Trimming left V 7 bases short and J 0 bases short, with 19 bases between. The CDR3 loop spans 17 amino acids. The V gene's germline CDR1 is MDHEN and CDR2 SYDVKM.

This chain links TRBV12-3 or TRBV12-4 with TRBJ2-5; 11 bases are shared with TRBD2. The junction had 2 bases not matched to a gene; V was cut back by 6 bases and J by 5 bases. The CDR3 covers 13 residues. The CDR3 DNA reads as TGTGCCAGCAGGACTAGCGGGGTTGAGACCCAGTACTTC. Translation: CASRTSGVETQYF.

The V and J genes are TRBV7-3 and TRBJ2-3; 7 bases are shared with TRBD2. CDR3 length: 16 amino acids. Germline CDR1 is SGHTA and CDR2 is FQGTGA. The ends lost 1 base at V and 2 bases at J; junction bases unmatched: 6. Written as DNA, the CDR3 is TGTGCCAGCAGCTTAAATCCACTAGCGAACACAGATACGCAGTATTTT. Protein product: CASSLNPLANTDTQYF.

V usage is TRBV7-2 and J usage is TRBJ2-3, with 9 bases fitting TRBD2. The CDR3 has 15 residues. Germline trimming cut 4 bases from V and 4 bases from J; bases unmatched to any gene: 6. CDR1 is SGHTA, CDR2 FQGNSA, per germline. The CDR3 sequence is CASSSSGKSADTQYF. The CDR3 bases are TGTGCCAGCAGCTCTAGCGGGAAGTCAGCAGATACGCAGTATTTT.

Here the CDR3 DNA reads TGTGCCAGCAGTTCGGGACAGAGAGTCAATCAGCCCCAGCATTTT. Translated, it gives CASSSGQRVNQPQHF. The chain links TRBV28 to TRBJ1-5; 7 nucleotides agree with TRBD1. Germline V gene lookup returns CDR1 MDHEN and CDR2 SYDVKM. The CDR3 loop spans 15 amino acids. V shed 4 bases, J shed 3 bases, and the junction held 6 bases outside the gene matches. The full variable domain, completed using reference TRBV28 and TRBJ1-5, is DVKVTQSSRYLVKRTGEKVFLECVQDMDHENMFWYRQDPGLGLRLIYFSYDVKMKEKGDIPEGYSVSREKKERFSLILESASTNQTSMYLCASSSGQRVNQPQHFGDGTRLSIL.

This chain uses TRBV5-1 with TRBJ1-1, with 9 bases identical to TRBD1. The length of the CDR3 is 17 residues. Germline loops: CDR1 SGHRS, CDR2 YFSETQ. Trimming cost V 4 bases and J 1 base; bases outside gene matches: 11. The CDR3 region has the DNA TGCGCCAGCAGCCCGAGGGCACAGGGGGCGCAGAACACTGAAGCTTTCTTT. It translates to CASSPRAQGAQNTEAFF.

The gene calls are TRBV28 and TRBJ1-2; possible D gene TRBD1, 6 bases. CDR1 and CDR2 (germline): MDHEN, SYDVKM. The CDR3 extends over 15 amino acids. V lost 4 bases to trimming and J lost 0 bases, with 12 bases between them. CDR3 protein: CASSSRGGSNYGYTF. CDR3 DNA: TGTGCCAGCAGTTCAAGGGGGGGGTCTAACTATGGCTACACCTTC.

The rearrangement uses TRBV16 and TRBJ1-2; 9 bases align to TRBD1. V shed 0 bases and J 7 bases; nucleotides not matched to a gene: 3. The CDR3 is made up of 14 amino acids. The germline V gene encodes CDR1 KGHSY and CDR2 FQNENV. The CDR3 here is CASSQSTGGSGYTF. The CDR3 bases are TGTGCCAGCAGCCAATCTACAGGGGGCAGTGGCTACACCTTC.

The CDR3 reads CASSLTQGEKNEQFF. CDR3 sequence (DNA): TGTGCCAGCAGCTTGACACAGGGGGAAAAGAATGAGCAGTTCTTC. The chain links TRBV13 to TRBJ2-1, with 8 positions matching TRBD1. This CDR3 contains 15 residues. V was pared by 3 bases and J by 7 bases, with 8 bases of the junction left unmatched. CDR1 is PRHDT, CDR2 FYEKMQ, per germline (reference sequence).

V and J are TRBV5-4 and TRBJ2-1, with 9 nucleotides matching TRBD2. CDR1 SGHNT and CDR2 YYREEE come from the germline V gene (reference sequence). This CDR3 spans 16 amino acids. Trimming at V came to 2 bases and at J to 2 bases, leaving 5 bases not matched to a gene. This CDR3 reads CASSFIAGATYNEQFF. DNA of the CDR3: TGTGCCAGCAGCTTCATAGCGGGAGCTACCTACAATGAGCAGTTCTTC.